The rows below give T cell receptor beta chains drawn from one sample of a study of T cells and Merkel cell carcinoma outcomes. Libraries were prepared by immunoSEQ multiplex PCR; TCRdb keeps only in-frame clonotypes and omits some of them. Of hundreds of clones listed, 85% to 90% are singletons. The sequenced material came from tumor tissue from Merkel cell carcinoma. Every receptor here comes from a human donor with Merkel cell carcinoma. The CDR3 runs from the conserved cysteine through the conserved F or W. D genes are given only for firm matches. Clone size is shown for a subset of rows, as once, few, many or a class of expanded clone.

clone size	D gene	J gene	V gene	CDR3 DNA	CDR3 protein
-	TRBD1	TRBJ2-3	TRBV11-2	TGTGCCAGCAGCTTAGGGGACAGTGGGGCAGATACGCAGTATTTT	CASSLGDSGADTQYF
-	-	TRBJ2-7	TRBV2	TGTGCCAGCAGCTTAGGTGGGAGCTCCTACGAGCAGTACTTC	CASSLGGSSYEQYF
-	TRBD1	TRBJ1-5	TRBV4-1	TGCGCCAGCAGCCACACCGGGACAGGGGGCACTCAGCCCCAGCATTTT	CASSHTGTGGTQPQHF
-	-	TRBJ1-5	TRBV28	TGTGCCAGCAGCTGGGGGGGCCAAAGCAATCAGCCCCAGCATTTT	CASSWGGQSNQPQHF
-	-	TRBJ1-3	TRBV18	TGTGCCAGCTCACCCTCCTTTGGCGGGAACTCTGGAAACACCATATATTTT	CASSPSFGGNSGNTIYF
once	-	TRBJ2-2	TRBV11-3	TGTGCCAGCAGCCCCCGGTTGCAAGGCACCGGGGAGCTGTTTTTT	CASSPRLQGTGELFF
-	-	TRBJ1-4	TRBV4-1	TGCGCCAGCAGCCTTGGGACATCCGTTAATGAAAAACTGTTTTTT	CASSLGTSVNEKLFF
-	-	TRBJ1-4	TRBV28	-	CASSSSLIVGPQKRKLFF
-	-	TRBJ1-5	TRBV10-3	TGTGCCATCAGTGAGGGGGTAAACCAGCCCCAGCATTTT	CAISEGVNQPQHF
-	-	TRBJ1-1	TRBV10-3	TGTGCCATCCAGACACCGAACACTGAAGCTTTCTTT	CAIQTPNTEAFF
-	TRBD1	TRBJ1-5	TRBV9	TGTGCCAGCAGCCTAGGCGACAGGGATCAGCCCCAGCATTTT	CASSLGDRDQPQHF
-	-	TRBJ2-7	TRBV29-1	TGCAGCGTTGGTGGCAACTCCTACGAGCAGTACTTC	CSVGGNSYEQYF
-	-	TRBJ1-1	TRBV18	TGTGCCAGCTCACCGAGAGGGATTTGGGGATCGAACACTGAAGCTTTCTTT	CASSPRGIWGSNTEAFF
-	-	TRBJ1-1	TRBV7-8	TGTGCCAGCAGCTTGGGGTTGGGGACTGAAGCTTTCTTT	CASSLGLGTEAFF
-	TRBD1	TRBJ2-5	TRBV29-1	TGCAGCGTCGACGGACAGGGGGTGGTAGAGACCCAGTACTTC	CSVDGQGVVETQYF
-	-	TRBJ1-2	TRBV19	TGTGCCAGTAGTATGCTGGTTGGGCGAGGACTCAACTATGGCTACACCTTC	CASSMLVGRGLNYGYTF
-	-	TRBJ1-1	TRBV18	TGTGCCAGCTCCACCACCGTAGGGAACACTGAAGCTTTCTTT	CASSTTVGNTEAFF
-	-	TRBJ1-1	TRBV18	TGTGCCAGCTCACGGGAAACTGAAGCTTTCTTT	CASSRETEAFF
-	TRBD1	TRBJ1-6	TRBV6-1	TGTGCCAGCAGAGGGACAGGGCCAAGTTCACCCCTCCACTTT	CASRGTGPSSPLHF
few	-	TRBJ1-2	TRBV7-9	TGTGCCAGCAGCCACCATGGAAAGACCTATGGCTACACCTTC	CASSHHGKTYGYTF
-	TRBD1	TRBJ1-2	TRBV5-4	TGTGCCAGCAGCTTGGAAAGGGGGCTATATGGCTACACCTTC	CASSLERGLYGYTF
-	-	TRBJ2-1	TRBV29-1	TGCAGCGTTGAAGATCCCGGGAGAAGCTCCTACAATGAGCAGTTCTTC	CSVEDPGRSSYNEQFF
-	-	TRBJ1-5	TRBV30	TGTGCCTGGAGTGTAAGGGGGTACAATCAGCCCCAGCATTTT	CAWSVRGYNQPQHF
-	-	TRBJ2-2	TRBV7-9	TGTGCCAGCAGCTCACAGGGCGCGAACACCGGGGAGCTGTTTTTT	CASSSQGANTGELFF
once	-	TRBJ1-4	TRBV7-9	TGTGCCAGCAGCTTACGCAGGGAGGATGAAAAACTGTTTTTT	CASSLRREDEKLFF
-	-	TRBJ1-1	TRBV5-1	TGCGCCAGCAGCCCCAGACAGGTGGCAGTGGGGAACACTGAAGCTTTCTTT	CASSPRQVAVGNTEAFF
-	TRBD2	TRBJ2-1	TRBV12-5	TGTGCTAGTGGTTTGGCAAGTTGGGGGCTAGCGGGGGGGAGCTCCTACAATGAGCAGTTCTTC	CASGLASWGLAGGSSYNEQFF
-	TRBD1	TRBJ1-6	TRBV2	TGTGCCAGCAACAGGGGAACACCCCTCCACTTT	CASNRGTPLHF
-	-	TRBJ2-4	TRBV9	TGTGCCAGCAGCGTAGGTAGCGAGTTAGCCAAAAACATTCAGTACTTC	CASSVGSELAKNIQYF
-	-	TRBJ1-1	TRBV18	TGTGCCAGCTCACCCTGGGGGAACACTGAAGCTTTCTTT	CASSPWGNTEAFF
-	-	TRBJ2-6	TRBV7-3	TGTGCCAGCAGCTTAACGTCCGGGGCCAACGTCCTGACTTTC	CASSLTSGANVLTF
-	-	TRBJ1-1	TRBV5-4	TGTGCCAGCAGCTTGGATCCGACCATGAACACTGAAGCTTTCTTT	CASSLDPTMNTEAFF
-	-	TRBJ1-6	TRBV28	TGTGCCAGCAGTTGGGGGACGGCTAATTCACCCCTCCACTTT	CASSWGTANSPLHF
-	-	TRBJ2-5	TRBV9	TGTGCCAGCAGCGTAGGGAGGGGAGCGGAGACCCAGTACTTC	CASSVGRGAETQYF
-	-	TRBJ1-3	TRBV19	TGTGCCAGTAGTACCGACCTAGAACTCTCTGGAAACACCATATATTTT	CASSTDLELSGNTIYF
-	TRBD1	TRBJ2-7	TRBV15	TGTGCCACCAACAGGGACAGGGGAGGCTCCTACGAGCAGTACTTC	CATNRDRGGSYEQYF
-	-	TRBJ2-1	TRBV19	TGTGCCAGTAGTATAAGAAAGACAGGAGGGTCCTACAATGAGCAGTTCTTC	CASSIRKTGGSYNEQFF
-	TRBD2	TRBJ2-1	TRBV11-2	TGTGCCAGCAGCCCTCTAGCGGGGGCGCAGGGAGAGCAGTTCTTC	CASSPLAGAQGEQFF
once	TRBD1	TRBJ2-2	TRBV28	TGTGCCAGCAGTTCCTCCGGGACAGGGTCCGGGGAGCTGTTTTTT	CASSSSGTGSGELFF
-	TRBD2	TRBJ2-7	TRBV29-1	TGCAGCGTTGAAAAGACTAGCGGGGGCCCCGTCAGCTCCTACGAGCAGTACTTC	CSVEKTSGGPVSSYEQYF
-	TRBD1	TRBJ1-5	TRBV27	TGTGCCAGCAGTTTAAGGGACAGCGACAATCAGCCCCAGCATTTT	CASSLRDSDNQPQHF
-	TRBD1	TRBJ1-1	TRBV6-1	TGTGCCAGCAGACTGCGACAGGGGAACACTGAAGCTTTCTTT	CASRLRQGNTEAFF
-	-	TRBJ2-3	TRBV7-3	TGTGCCAGCAGCTCCCAGACCACAACTACGCAGTATTTT	CASSSQTTTTQYF
-	TRBD2	TRBJ2-2	TRBV6-1	TGTGCCAGCAGGAAGACTAGCGGGGGCACCGGGGAGCTGTTTTTT	CASRKTSGGTGELFF
-	TRBD1	TRBJ2-2	TRBV30	TGTGCCTGGAGTGGAGGGGGCCGCTACACCGGGGAGCTGTTTTTT	CAWSGGGRYTGELFF
-	-	TRBJ1-2	TRBV5-6	TGTGCCAGCAGCTTCCGAGGGATGGATGGCTACACCTTC	CASSFRGMDGYTF
few	-	TRBJ2-2	TRBV7-2	TGTGCCAGCAGCTTAGCCGGGGAGCTGTTTTTT	CASSLAGELFF
-	-	TRBJ1-4	TRBV5-6	TGTGCCAGCAGCTTCGACAGTAATGAAAAACTGTTTTTT	CASSFDSNEKLFF
-	-	TRBJ1-4	TRBV10-3	TGTGCCATCAGTGACAGACTTAATGAAAAACTGTTTTTT	CAISDRLNEKLFF
once	-	TRBJ2-1	TRBV10-1	TGCGCCAGCAAGTTGAGGTACAATGAACAGTTCTTC	CASKLRYNEQFF
-	-	TRBJ1-1	TRBV4-1	TGCGCCAGCAGCCAAGATGAGGGAAGAGATACTGAAGCTTTCTTT	CASSQDEGRDTEAFF
-	-	TRBJ1-2	TRBV6-1	TGTGCCAGCAGTGAATTCGCCGGAGCTAACTATGGCTACACCTTC	CASSEFAGANYGYTF
-	-	TRBJ2-2	TRBV4-2	TGTGCCAGCAGCCAAGGAGTTTCGGGGGAGCTGTTTTTT	CASSQGVSGELFF
-	TRBD1	TRBJ1-2	TRBV2	TGTGCCAGCGGGTGGGGACAGGGGGGTTATGGCTACACCTTC	CASGWGQGGYGYTF
-	-	TRBJ1-3	TRBV7-2	TGTGCCAGCAGTCTTCGTGGGGGACTCGGGTGGCCTGGAAACACCATATATTTT	CASSLRGGLGWPGNTIYF